This T cell receptor (beta chain) came from a study of blood T cell repertoires in COVID-19. As for the study in general: Researchers got acute and convalescent COVID-19 samples from the United States, Italy and Spain. T cells, B-cell-depleted T cells, or PBMCs provided the cDNA or gDNA that served as material.

With V trimmed by 4 bases and J by 1 base, 1 base remained unmatched. The CDR3 is made up of 14 amino acids. The germline V gene encodes CDR1 LNHDA and CDR2 SQIVND (reference sequence). In the authors' workflow: Estimated nucleated cell counts came from reference gene primer amplification. Here immunoSEQ multiplex PCR was the method, and the copy in TCRdb shows in-frame clones only, minus some. V and J calls and clone size follow that table, whereas D and trimming were derived from the DNA. The table shows 70,000 to 90,000 clones, with approximately 87% occurring only once. V usage is TRBV19 and J usage is TRBJ1-5; 7 bases map to TRBD1. The source is a woman of 80 years or more with acute or convalescent COVID-19. Sequencing used peripheral blood. CDR3 residues: CASSTQGSNQPQHF. The CDR3 DNA is TGTGCCAGTAGTACACAGGGGAGCAATCAGCCCCAGCATTTT.